The text below deals with one T cell receptor beta chain. Antigen specificity is unknown. These data come from a study of T cell repertoires in cytomegalovirus infection. Study overall: It can be stated that public TCR beta signatures indicated CMV infection as well as a matching HLA type.

From the reads, TCRdb called clonotypes with MiXCR, one entry per CDR3 protein. The table lists tens of thousands of distinct CDR3 sequences, roughly a quarter of them singletons. Broader study findings: Predominance within the ex vivo response was attributable to HLA-C-restricted CMV-specific TCR beta clonotypes. The cumulative frequency of public TCR beta families distinguished individuals who carried CMV together with the relevant HLA.

V was cut by 2 bases and J by 6 bases, with 28 bases left in between. The CDR3 sequence is 19 residues long. Germline CDR1 is MNHEY and CDR2 is SVGAGI. The sample here was CD8+ T cells from cultured PBMCs, taken from culture after CMV antigen stimulation. The receptor was isolated from a human donor in good health (CMV status not recorded). Some clones in this sample may be carry-over from other donors' samples. The J gene is TRBJ1-1, the V gene TRBV6-5; unclear D gene. CDR3 sequence (DNA): TGTGCCAGCAGTTACACCTCCTTTGGGCAGCCAGGTTCCAACGCTGAAGCTTTCTTT. It encodes CASSYTSFGQPGSNAEAFF.